The 20 T cell receptor beta chains below all came from one sample that was sequenced in a study of shared clonotypes between healthy human individuals. Some clones are missing from TCRdb's copy, which holds only in-frame ones; the method was immunoSEQ multiplex PCR. This table holds just over 2,000,000 clones, 85% to 95% found once. The material sequenced was naive CD4+ T cells sorted from blood. The subset was: CD45RA+ positively selected. Every receptor here comes from a young man in good health.

As concerns this clone: Other nucleotide sequences from this sample produce the same CDR3. CDR3 sequence (DNA): TGTGCCAGCAGCTTAGGGCAGGGTAACTATGGCTACACCTTC. This encodes CASSLGQGNYGYTF. The gene calls are TRBV11-2 and TRBJ1-2, with D possibly being TRBD1 (5 bases). The CDR3 is 14 residues long. V was clipped by 1 base and J by 1 base, with 7 bases between them. CDR1 is SGHAT and CDR2 is FQNNGV in the germline V gene.

The V gene is TRBV28, the J gene TRBJ2-3; D may be TRBD1 (7 bases). Per germline, CDR1 MDHEN and CDR2 SYDVKM. V shed 11 bases and J shed 1 base, with 16 bases lying between them. CDR3 size: 14 residues. The DNA for the CDR3 is TGTGCCGTAAAAGGAGGGGGCCGCACAGATACGCAGTATTTT. Translated, it gives CAVKGGGRTDTQYF.

CDR3 sequence: CASSQELFQETQYF. The CDR3 nucleotides are TGCGCCAGCAGCCAAGAACTGTTCCAAGAGACCCAGTACTTC. The chain uses TRBV4-1 and TRBJ2-5; D is ambiguous. The V and J ends lost 0 bases and 1 base respectively, with 6 bases between them. The CDR3 is made up of 14 amino acids. Germline V gene data show CDR1 as MGHRA and CDR2 as YSYEKL.

This clone was detected only once. The genes are TRBV6-5 and TRBJ2-1; the match to TRBD2 covers 11 bases. The CDR3 is 16 residues long. J lost 8 bases, V lost 0 bases, and 6 bases had no gene match. Germline-derived CDR1 and CDR2 are MNHEY and SVGAGI. This CDR3 reads CASSYSGLAGGDEQFF. The CDR3 DNA sequence: TGTGCCAGCAGTTACTCGGGGCTAGCGGGAGGTGATGAGCAGTTCTTC.

V gene TRBV21-1 combines with J gene TRBJ1-6; the tabulated D call, TRBD1, remains unverified against the DNA. TRBV21-1 is reported as a pseudogene. The CDR3 is 14 amino acids. The DNA for the CDR3 is TGTGCCAGTTTACAGGGTGGACCTAATTCACCCCTCCACTTT. Its protein is CASLQGGPNSPLHF.

The chain combines TRBV5-1 with TRBJ2-7; D possibly corresponds to TRBD2 (5 bases). The CDR3 is 15 residues long. Per germline, CDR1 SGHRS and CDR2 YFSETQ. V gave up 0 bases and J gave up 6 bases, with 16 bases separating them. The CDR3 region has the DNA TGCGCCAGCAGCTTGGGAGGCCTAGCAGAGTTCGAGCAGTACTTC. Residues: CASSLGGLAEFEQYF.

This rearrangement joins TRBV11-3 to TRBJ2-3; the match to TRBD2 covers 9 bases. Germline trimming cut 1 base from V and 2 bases from J; bases unmatched to any gene: 7. Germline assignment: CDR1 SGHNT and CDR2 YENEEA. The CDR3 has 17 amino acids. CDR3: CASSLGVLAGFTDTQYF. CDR3 bases: TGTGCCAGCAGCTTAGGTGTTCTAGCGGGGTTCACAGATACGCAGTATTTT.

A single count supports this clone. V gene TRBV10-1 combines with J gene TRBJ2-2, with 7 bases fitting TRBD1. In germline, CDR1 is WNHNN, CDR2 SYGVQD (reference sequence). The V segment lost 7 bases and the J segment 3 bases; nucleotides outside the gene matches: 5. The length of the CDR3 is 14 residues. CDR3 bases: TGCGCCAGCAAACGGGACAGCTACACCGGGGAGCTGTTTTTT. Protein: CASKRDSYTGELFF.

The V gene is TRBV27, the J gene TRBJ1-4; TRBD1 is a possible D gene (5 bases). CDR3 length: 17 amino acids. Trimming shortened V by 5 bases and J by 4 bases, and 20 bases separated the two germline ends. The germline V gene encodes CDR1 MNHEY and CDR2 SMNVEV (reference sequence). The CDR3 region is CASSPKAPGLINEKLFF. The CDR3 coding sequence is TGTGCCAGCAGTCCGAAAGCGCCGGGACTGATTAATGAAAAACTGTTTTTT.

This clone was detected only once. CDR3 amino acids: CAISEVTGGSYEQYF. The CDR3 bases are TGTGCCATCAGTGAAGTGACAGGGGGTTCCTACGAGCAGTACTTC. The V call is TRBV10-3, the J call TRBJ2-7, with 9 bases matching TRBD1. V dropped 3 bases and J dropped 1; count of bases not matched to a gene: 4. CDR1 is ENHRY and CDR2 is SYGVKD in the germline V gene. The CDR3 contains 15 residues.

The chain is built from TRBV5-6 and TRBJ1-5, with D possibly being TRBD1 (5 bases). Per germline, CDR1 SGHDT and CDR2 YYEEEE. Trimming took 2 bases from V and 4 from J, leaving 19 bases between them. The CDR3 has 17 amino acids. The CDR3 reads CASSFLGDGTTNQPQHF. CDR3 DNA: TGTGCCAGCAGCTTCTTAGGGGACGGCACGACGAATCAGCCCCAGCATTTT.

V gene TRBV27 combines with J gene TRBJ2-1; D possibly corresponds to TRBD2 (6 bases). The CDR3 length is 16 residues. Trimming removed 2 bases at V and 2 bases at J, with 13 bases between. Germline CDR1 reads MNHEY; CDR2 reads SMNVEV (reference sequence). CDR3 sequence reads: CASSLLGTSTYNEQFF. CDR3 DNA: TGTGCCAGCAGTTTACTCGGGACTTCCACCTACAATGAGCAGTTCTTC.

The chain couples TRBV19 to TRBJ2-5; TRBD1 or TRBD2 may be the D gene (5 bases each). The CDR3 spans 15 residues. Germline-derived CDR1 and CDR2 are LNHDA and SQIVND (reference sequence). Between the trimmed V and J ends, which lost 6 bases and 5 bases, there was a span of 19 bases. The CDR3 nucleotides are TGTGCCAGTAGCACACCCGGGGCCCTGGGGGAGACCCAGTACTTC. This translates into CASSTPGALGETQYF.

The chain recombines TRBV4-3 with TRBJ1-2; 10 nucleotides align to TRBD1. CDR3 length: 17 residues. The ends lost 5 bases at V and 5 bases at J; junction bases unmatched: 14. Germline values: CDR1 LGHNA, CDR2 YSLEER. The CDR3 bases are TGCGCCAGCAGCAACCTGGGGGGAGGGACAGGGGCATATGGCTACACCTTC. Translating gives CASSNLGGGTGAYGYTF.

V usage is TRBV11-3 and J usage is TRBJ2-3, with TRBD2 as a possible D gene (7 bases). CDR1 and CDR2 (germline): SGHNT, YENEEA. The V end lost 1 base, the J end lost 6 bases, and 11 bases lay between the germline ends. The CDR3 length is 14 residues. In DNA, the CDR3 is TGTGCCAGCAGCTTAGGCGGGGGCCGGGATACGCAGTATTTT. Protein sequence: CASSLGGGRDTQYF.

This clone is a singleton in its sample. The genes are TRBV6-6 and TRBJ2-7; D call uncertain. CDR3 length: 13 residues. V was trimmed by 2 bases and J by 3 bases, leaving 8 bases between them. Germline CDR1 and CDR2: MNHNY and SVGAGI (reference sequence). The CDR3 here is CASSYLNSYEQYF. Here the CDR3 DNA reads TGTGCCAGCAGTTACCTTAATAGCTACGAGCAGTACTTC.

This chain joins TRBV18 and TRBJ2-2; a weak D match, TRBD2 (5 bases). Trimming cost V 5 bases and J 4 bases, with 11 bases left between them. This CDR3 is 14 amino acids long. Per germline, CDR1 KGHSH and CDR2 LQKENI. Here the CDR3 reads CASSSQRTTGELFF. In DNA, the CDR3 is TGTGCCAGCTCATCACAGCGGACCACCGGGGAGCTGTTTTTT.

The chain couples TRBV7-6 to TRBJ2-2; D perhaps matches TRBD1 (5 bases). Trimming shortened V by 3 bases and J by 7 bases, and 12 bases separated the two germline ends. Germline V CDR1 and CDR2: SGHVS, FNYEAQ. The CDR3 spans 14 residues. The CDR3 bases are TGTGCCAGCAGCTTCCAGGGAACGGGCGGGGAGCTGTTTTTT. Translated, it gives CASSFQGTGGELFF.

The chain carries TRBV18 and TRBJ2-3; D possibly corresponds to TRBD1 (6 bases). This CDR3 contains 15 residues. V was pared by 6 bases and J by 1 base, with 14 bases between. Per the germline V gene, CDR1 is KGHSH and CDR2 is LQKENI. CDR3 sequence: CASSWTVQGTDTQYF. CDR3 DNA: TGTGCCAGCTCCTGGACAGTTCAGGGCACAGATACGCAGTATTTT.

This clone appeared a single time. V gene TRBV5-8 combines with J gene TRBJ2-3; TRBD2 aligns across 10 bases. V gave up 2 bases and J gave up 4 bases; unmatched junction bases: 10. CDR1 and CDR2 from the germline V gene are SGHTS and YDEGEE. The CDR3 extends over 17 amino acids. The CDR3 DNA reads as TGTGCCAGCAGCTTCCCCCTAGCGGGAGTACCCCCAGATACGCAGTATTTT. Its protein product is CASSFPLAGVPPDTQYF.